A single sample is the source of the 8 T cell receptor beta chains below, sequenced in a study of shared clonotypes between healthy human individuals. Only in-frame clones appear in the TCRdb table, and some are missing; sequencing was by immunoSEQ multiplex PCR. The table has millions of clones, 85% to 95% seen once; the top ten hold roughly 0.36%. Sequenced sample: naive CD4+ T cells from PBMCs. The subset denotes: CD45RA+ positively selected. These receptors all stem from a man between 18 and 29 years old in good health. Some clones in this sample may be carry-over from other donors' samples.

The V call is TRBV9, the J call TRBJ2-5; D gene unclear. The V and J ends lost 8 bases and 4 bases respectively, with 15 bases between them. Germline values: CDR1 SGDLS, CDR2 YYNGEE. This CDR3 spans 13 amino acids. CDR3 bases: TGTGCCAGTTCACCTCGTAGTAGAGAGACCCAGTACTTC. It yields the protein CASSPRSRETQYF.

This clone occurred once. The V and J genes are TRBV7-2 and TRBJ2-2; D possibly uses TRBD1 or TRBD2 (5 bases each). Trimming shortened V by 3 bases and J by 4 bases, and 6 bases separated the two germline ends. This CDR3 has 13 residues. CDR1 is SGHTA, CDR2 FQGNSA, per germline. DNA of the CDR3: TGTGCCAGCAGCTTTGGGGGCACCGGGGAGCTGTTTTTT. It is translated as CASSFGGTGELFF.

The gene calls are TRBV7-3 and TRBJ2-7; TRBD1 or TRBD2 may be the D gene (6 bases each). Looked up from germline, CDR1 is SGHTA and CDR2 is FQGTGA. The V and J ends lost 2 bases and 7 bases respectively, with 15 bases between them. This CDR3 contains 14 residues. The CDR3 sequence is CASSLYRGPMEQYF. CDR3 in DNA: TGTGCCAGCAGCTTATACCGGGGGCCGATGGAGCAGTACTTC.

The rearrangement uses TRBV9 and TRBJ2-4; D uncertain. Deletions cut 0 bases from V and 9 bases from J, with 10 bases between. From germline, CDR1 is SGDLS and CDR2 YYNGEE. The CDR3 has 13 amino acids. CDR3: CASSVGESSIQYF. The CDR3 nucleotides read TGTGCCAGCAGCGTAGGTGAGAGCAGCATTCAGTACTTC.

This clone was seen only a few times. V usage is TRBV12-5 and J usage is TRBJ2-5, with 9 bases matching TRBD1. Germline V gives CDR1 LGHNT, CDR2 FRNRAP. The CDR3 covers 18 residues. Losses at the gene ends were 3 bases for V and 5 bases for J; bases not matched to a gene: 16. The CDR3 region has the DNA TGTGCTAGTGGTTTCAGGGACAGGGCCATTCAGGGAAGGGAGACCCAGTACTTC. It yields the protein CASGFRDRAIQGRETQYF.

This clone was seen once. The same CDR3 can be traced to other DNA sequences in this sample. The chain recombines TRBV7-3 with TRBJ2-1; perhaps TRBD2 as D (6 bases). Per the germline V gene, CDR1 is SGHTA and CDR2 is FQGTGA. The CDR3 extends over 15 amino acids. V was trimmed by 2 bases and J by 1 base, leaving 9 bases between them. CDR3: CASSLLGGSYNEQFF. The CDR3 DNA is TGTGCCAGCAGCTTACTCGGAGGGTCCTACAATGAGCAGTTCTTC. Drawing the rest from reference TRBV7-3 and TRBJ2-1, the complete variable domain is GAGVSQTPSNKVTEKGKYVELRCDPISGHTALYWYRQSLGQGPEFLIYFQGTGAADDSGLPNDRFFAVRPEGSVSTLKIQRTERGDSAVYLCASSLLGGSYNEQFFGPGTRLTVL.

The V call is TRBV21-1, the J call TRBJ1-4. TRBV21-1 counts as a pseudogene. This CDR3 comprises 18 residues. CDR3 sequence reads: CASSKSPHDVSEREKLFF. CDR3 bases: TGTGCCAGCAGCAAATCGCCGCATGACGTATCCGAGCGTGAAAAACTGTTTTTT.

The V and J genes are TRBV28 and TRBJ2-6; 7 bases align to TRBD1. Germline V gives CDR1 MDHEN, CDR2 SYDVKM. This CDR3 is built from 17 residues. Trimming cost V 3 bases and J 0 bases; bases outside gene matches: 5. CDR3 DNA: TGTGCCAGCAGTTTTCTCCACAGGGGCTCTGGGGCCAACGTCCTGACTTTC. It specifies CASSFLHRGSGANVLTF.